This is a list of T cell receptor beta chains from one sample in a study of tumor and adjacent non-tumor tissue in lung cancer. TCRdb re-derived calls from the multiplex PCR reads in MiXCR, one entry per CDR3 protein. The table records under 140,000 distinct CDR3 sequences, about 87% of them present only once. Sequencing was done on a sample of lung tumor tissue. Receptors originate from a man aged 65 to 85 with non-small cell lung cancer. The CDR3 runs from the conserved cysteine through the conserved F or W.

>TRBJ1-4|TRBV11-3
CASSRTVTDEKVFF
>TRBJ2-7|TRBV13
CASSSTGDEQYF
>TRBJ2-5|TRBV5-1
CASSFEWQETQYF
>TRBJ2-5|TRBV20-1
CSAHRAGGQETQYF
>TRBJ2-7|TRBV18
CASSPPGLAGGNYEQYF
>TRBJ1-2|TRBV14
CASSQGRYGYTF
>TRBJ2-5|TRBV5-6
CASSYSITDRVGTQYF
>TRBJ2-2|TRBV6-5
CGSSSLLGRYTGELFF
>TRBJ1-2|TRBV28
CATSPLGSAWDYTF
>TRBJ1-4|TRBV12-3/TRBV12-4
CASSLVQRNDKLFF
>TRBJ2-1|TRBV28
CANSYVDRYNGQFF
>TRBJ2-7|TRBV29-1
CSVRGPTYEQYF
>TRBJ2-4|TRBV5-4
CANSFSADLAKNIQHF
>TRBJ2-7|TRBV7-8
CVSSLNYEQYF
>TRBJ1-5|TRBV19
CASSGLPEGSNQPQHF
>TRBJ2-1|TRBV5-5
CASKANYNEQSF
>TRBJ2-7|TRBV7-8
CVSSLGAGPYERYF
>TRBJ1-1|TRBV4-1
CTSSQVTGLDTEAFF
>TRBJ1-4|TRBV28
CVRARELRGKLFF
>TRBJ2-1|TRBV11-3
CASSTRIYNEQFF
>TRBJ2-7|TRBV4-2
CASSPALGMDSYEQYF
>TRBJ1-2|TRBV7-9
CASSVKQGDNYDYTF
>TRBJ1-6|TRBV7-9
CASSFGSDAPLHF
>TRBJ1-1|TRBV4-1
CASNQGGQTEAFF
>NA|TRBV6-1
CAIIGNGPQYF
>TRBJ1-2|TRBV6-5
CASSCLRGGGINYGYTF
>TRBJ2-1|TRBV4-3
CGSSQDQAGAEYNEQFF
>TRBJ2-7|TRBV2
CASRAREQYF
>TRBJ2-5|TRBV14
CTSSQAWTQYF
>TRBJ1-5|TRBV28
CASSFQNQWRTGRKPQHF
>TRBJ2-3|TRBV20-1
CNAPLAGGPTDTQYF
>TRBJ2-3|TRBV28
CASGRLTGAGNTQYF
>TRBJ2-2|TRBV11-3
CASNLQGAGRLFF
>TRBJ2-3|TRBV11-2
CASSLDLAGRITDMQYF
>TRBJ1-2|TRBV29-1
CSVRGTGNYGYTF
>TRBJ2-6|TRBV6-1
CASSEGAEANVPTF
>TRBJ2-5|TRBV7-9
CASNFLREHQETQYF
>TRBJ1-2|TRBV5-4
CASLDVNYGYTF
>TRBJ2-1|TRBV20-1
CNARDAHGLAGEVQFF
>TRBJ2-5|TRBV11-2
CASSPRLGGQETQYF
>TRBJ1-1|TRBV28
CASNWPSWQGARGGMNTVAFF
>TRBJ2-5|TRBV11-3
CASASGLGGETQYF
>TRBJ2-3|TRBV6-2/TRBV6-3
CASSYRAPWTDTQYF
>TRBJ1-1|TRBV20-1
CSVRDGEIGDSNTEAFF
>TRBJ2-3|TRBV10-1
CGSGESIQAADTQYF
>TRBJ2-5|TRBV12-3/TRBV12-4
CTSSPAAGVAGGTQYF
>TRBJ1-5|TRBV6-2/TRBV6-3
CASSHSIGGTRASNQAQHF
>TRBJ2-7|TRBV11-1
CASGLFGGYDQYF
>TRBJ2-1|TRBV6-2/TRBV6-3
CASSSGLGNTNRQFF
>TRBJ2-3|TRBV13
CASSRGTSGTDTQYF
>TRBJ2-3|TRBV6-5
CASSYGGSTDTQNF